The T cell receptor beta chain described here comes from a study of blood T cell repertoires in COVID-19. As for the study in general: Both acute and convalescent COVID-19 samples were obtained from the United States, Italy and Spain.

CDR1 SGHNT and CDR2 YYREEE come from the germline V gene (reference sequence). The V and J ends lost 0 bases and 2 bases, in that order; junction bases with no gene match: 1. The CDR3 loop spans 15 amino acids. Clones were sequenced by immunoSEQ multiplex PCR, and TCRdb holds only the in-frame ones, with some missing. The table includes around 72,000 clones, over 80% detected once. The clonotype comes from a woman aged 80 or over with acute or convalescent COVID-19. J is TRBJ2-1 and V is TRBV5-4, with 8 bases that match TRBD2. Material for sequencing was peripheral blood. CDR3 sequence reads: CASSLAGLAYNEQFF. The CDR3 nucleotides are TGTGCCAGCAGCTTGGCGGGACTAGCCTACAATGAGCAGTTCTTC.